These T cell receptor beta chains were read from a single sample in a study of blood T cell repertoires in COVID-19. Clones were sequenced by immunoSEQ multiplex PCR, and TCRdb holds only the in-frame ones, with some missing. The sample has hundreds of thousands of clones; about 86% are singletons. Specimen: peripheral blood. The origin of the receptors is a man at least 80 years old with acute or convalescent COVID-19. CDR3s include the opening cysteine and the closing phenylalanine or tryptophan. D genes are given only for firm matches. Some rows have no size entry. The others give once, few or many, or a class for an expanded clone.

D gene,V gene,clone size,J gene,CDR3 protein,CDR3 DNA
NA,TRBV18,many,TRBJ2-5,CASSPPRRARQETQYF,TGTGCCAGCTCACCACCAAGGCGGGCTAGACAAGAGACCCAGTACTTC
NA,TRBV4-2,NA,TRBJ1-1,CASSQDSGGARTEAFF,TGTGCCAGCAGCCAAGATAGTGGGGGCGCGAGAACTGAAGCTTTCTTT
NA,TRBV3-1/TRBV3-2,once,TRBJ2-5,CASSQASGNQETQYF,TGTGCCAGCAGCCAAGCTTCAGGTAACCAAGAGACCCAGTACTTC
TRBD1,TRBV6-5,NA,TRBJ1-5,CASAWDRASQPQHF,TGTGCCAGCGCCTGGGACAGGGCGAGTCAGCCCCAGCATTTT
TRBD1,TRBV3-1/TRBV3-2,NA,TRBJ2-5,CASSPRQGQETQYF,TGTGCCAGCAGCCCGAGACAGGGACAAGAGACCCAGTACTTC
NA,TRBV6-5,NA,TRBJ2-1,CASSPPRAGEQFF,TGTGCCAGCAGCCCCCCAAGGGCGGGAGAGCAGTTCTTC
NA,TRBV6-1,NA,TRBJ2-7,CATEREISYEQYF,TGTGCCACCGAGAGGGAAATCTCCTACGAGCAGTACTTC
TRBD1,TRBV11-2,NA,TRBJ2-5,CASSFWGQGLETQYF,TGTGCCAGCAGCTTTTGGGGACAGGGTTTGGAGACCCAGTACTTC
TRBD1,TRBV9,NA,TRBJ2-7,CASSGGTGRPYEQYF,TGTGCCAGCAGCGGGGGGACAGGAAGACCCTACGAGCAGTACTTC
NA,TRBV19,NA,TRBJ2-3,CASSMRGGGDTQYF,TGTGCCAGTAGTATGCGAGGCGGAGGAGATACGCAGTATTTT
NA,TRBV5-4,NA,TRBJ2-7,CASSLHQGQVGEQYF,TGTGCCAGCAGCTTACACCAGGGCCAAGTGGGCGAGCAGTACTTC
NA,TRBV5-3,NA,TRBJ1-6,CARSLVLNSPLHF,TGTGCCAGAAGCTTGGTCCTTAATTCACCCCTCCACTTT
NA,TRBV27,NA,TRBJ2-1,CASSSDTLRNEQFF,TGTGCCAGCAGTTCGGACACGTTGCGGAATGAGCAGTTCTTC
TRBD2,TRBV5-1,few,TRBJ2-7,CASSLAGTSGDSYEQYF,TGCGCCAGCAGCTTGGCCGGGACTAGCGGGGACTCCTACGAGCAGTACTTC
NA,TRBV27,NA,TRBJ2-7,CASSYRESYEQYF,TGTGCCAGCTCCTACAGGGAATCCTACGAGCAGTACTTC